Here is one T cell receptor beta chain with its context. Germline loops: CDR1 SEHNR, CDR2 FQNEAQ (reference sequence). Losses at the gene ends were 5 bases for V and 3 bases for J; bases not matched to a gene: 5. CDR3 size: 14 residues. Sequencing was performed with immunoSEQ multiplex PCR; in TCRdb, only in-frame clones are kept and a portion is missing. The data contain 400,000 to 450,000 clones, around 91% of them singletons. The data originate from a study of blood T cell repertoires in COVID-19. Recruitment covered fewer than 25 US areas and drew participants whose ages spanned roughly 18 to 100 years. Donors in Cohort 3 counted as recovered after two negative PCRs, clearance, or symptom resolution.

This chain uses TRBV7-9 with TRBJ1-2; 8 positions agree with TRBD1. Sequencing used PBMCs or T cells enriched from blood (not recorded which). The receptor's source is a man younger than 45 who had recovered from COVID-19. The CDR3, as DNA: TGTGCCAGCAGCCCGGACAGGGAGGACTATGGCTACACCTTC. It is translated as CASSPDREDYGYTF.